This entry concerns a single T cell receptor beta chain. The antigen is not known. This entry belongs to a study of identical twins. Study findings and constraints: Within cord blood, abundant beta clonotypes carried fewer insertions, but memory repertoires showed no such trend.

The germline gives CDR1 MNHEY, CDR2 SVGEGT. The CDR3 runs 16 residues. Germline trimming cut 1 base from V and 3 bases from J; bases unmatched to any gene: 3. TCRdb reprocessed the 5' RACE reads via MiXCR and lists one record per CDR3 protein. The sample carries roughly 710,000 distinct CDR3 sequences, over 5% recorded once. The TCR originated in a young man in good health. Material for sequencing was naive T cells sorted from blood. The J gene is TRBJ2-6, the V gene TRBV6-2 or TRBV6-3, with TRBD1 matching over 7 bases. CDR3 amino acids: CASSYYRQGGANVLTF. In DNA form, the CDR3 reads TGTGCCAGCAGTTACTACCGACAGGGTGGGGCCAACGTCCTGACTTTC.